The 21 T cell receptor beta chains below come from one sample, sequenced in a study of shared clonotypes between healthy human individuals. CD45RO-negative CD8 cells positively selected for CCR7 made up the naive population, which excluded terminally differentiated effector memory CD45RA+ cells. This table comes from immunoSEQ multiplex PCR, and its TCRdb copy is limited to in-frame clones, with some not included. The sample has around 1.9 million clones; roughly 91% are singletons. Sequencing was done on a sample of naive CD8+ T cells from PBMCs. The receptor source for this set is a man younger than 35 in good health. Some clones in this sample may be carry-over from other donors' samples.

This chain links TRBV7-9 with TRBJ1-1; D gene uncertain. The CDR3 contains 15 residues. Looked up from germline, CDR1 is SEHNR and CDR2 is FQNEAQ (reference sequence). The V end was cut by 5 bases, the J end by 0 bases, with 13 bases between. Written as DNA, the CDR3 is TGTGCCAGCAGCCAAAACTGGAAGATGAACACTGAAGCTTTCTTT. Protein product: CASSQNWKMNTEAFF. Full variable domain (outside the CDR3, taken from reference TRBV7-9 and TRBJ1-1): DTGVSQNPRHKITKRGQNVTFRCDPISEHNRLYWYRQTLGQGPEFLTYFQNEAQLEKSRLLSDRFSAERPKGSFSTLEIQRTEQGDSAMYLCASSQNWKMNTEAFFGQGTRLTVV.

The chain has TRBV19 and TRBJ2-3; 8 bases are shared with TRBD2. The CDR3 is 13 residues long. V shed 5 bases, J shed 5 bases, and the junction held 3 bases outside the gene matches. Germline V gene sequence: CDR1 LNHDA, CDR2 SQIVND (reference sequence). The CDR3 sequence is CASSYLAGDTQYF. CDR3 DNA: TGTGCCAGTAGTTATCTAGCGGGAGATACGCAGTATTTT. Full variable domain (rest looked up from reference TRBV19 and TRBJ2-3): DGGITQSPKYLFRKEGQNVTLSCEQNLNHDAMYWYRQDPGQGLRLIYYSQIVNDFQKGDIAEGYSVSREKKESFPLTVTSAQKNPTAFYLCASSYLAGDTQYFGPGTRLTVL.

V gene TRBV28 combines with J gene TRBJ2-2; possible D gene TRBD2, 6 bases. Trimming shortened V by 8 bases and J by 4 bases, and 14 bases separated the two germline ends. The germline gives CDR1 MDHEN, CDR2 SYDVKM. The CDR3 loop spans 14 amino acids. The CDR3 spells CASVRQGGTGELFF. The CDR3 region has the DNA TGTGCCAGCGTAAGGCAGGGAGGCACCGGGGAGCTGTTTTTT.

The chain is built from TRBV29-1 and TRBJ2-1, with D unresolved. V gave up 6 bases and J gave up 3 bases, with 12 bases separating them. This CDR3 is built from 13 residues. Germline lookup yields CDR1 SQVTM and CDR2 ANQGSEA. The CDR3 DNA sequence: TGCAGCGTGCCGGGTCAACGCTACAATGAGCAGTTCTTC. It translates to CSVPGQRYNEQFF.

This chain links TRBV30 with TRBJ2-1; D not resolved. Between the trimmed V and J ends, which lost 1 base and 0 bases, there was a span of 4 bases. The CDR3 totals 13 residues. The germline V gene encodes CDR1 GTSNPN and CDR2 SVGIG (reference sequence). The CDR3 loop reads CAWSGTSYNEQFF. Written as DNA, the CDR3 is TGTGCCTGGAGTGGGACCTCCTACAATGAGCAGTTCTTC.

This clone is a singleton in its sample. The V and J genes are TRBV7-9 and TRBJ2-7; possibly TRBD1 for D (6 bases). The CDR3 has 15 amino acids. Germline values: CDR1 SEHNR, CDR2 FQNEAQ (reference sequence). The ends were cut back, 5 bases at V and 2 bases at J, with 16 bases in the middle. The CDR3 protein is CASSPAWTETYEQYF. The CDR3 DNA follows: TGTGCCAGCAGCCCAGCCTGGACAGAGACCTACGAGCAGTACTTC.

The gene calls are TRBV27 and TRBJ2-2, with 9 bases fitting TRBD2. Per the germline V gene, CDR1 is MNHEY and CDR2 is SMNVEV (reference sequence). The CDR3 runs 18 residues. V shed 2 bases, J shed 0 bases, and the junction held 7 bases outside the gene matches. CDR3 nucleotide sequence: TGTGCCAGCAGTTTAGGGTGGCTAGCGGGATCGAACACCGGGGAGCTGTTTTTT. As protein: CASSLGWLAGSNTGELFF.

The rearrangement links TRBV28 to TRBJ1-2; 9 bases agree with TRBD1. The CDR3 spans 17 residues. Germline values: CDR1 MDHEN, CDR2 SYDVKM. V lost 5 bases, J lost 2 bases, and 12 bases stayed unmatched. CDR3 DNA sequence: TGTGCCAGCAGTACTACTGAAGTAGGACAGGGGAACTATGGCTACACCTTC. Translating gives CASSTTEVGQGNYGYTF.

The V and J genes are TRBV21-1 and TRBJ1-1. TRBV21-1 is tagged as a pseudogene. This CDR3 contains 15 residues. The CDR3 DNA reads TGTGCCAGCAGCCAAGGGAAGGGTGCGGACACTGAAGCTTTCTTT. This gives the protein CASSQGKGADTEAFF.

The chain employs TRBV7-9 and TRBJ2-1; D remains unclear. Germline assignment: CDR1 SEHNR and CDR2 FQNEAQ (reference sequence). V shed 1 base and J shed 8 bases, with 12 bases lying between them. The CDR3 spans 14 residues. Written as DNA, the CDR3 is TGTGCCAGCAGCTTAGGACTGGTCACGGATGAGCAGTTCTTC. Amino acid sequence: CASSLGLVTDEQFF.

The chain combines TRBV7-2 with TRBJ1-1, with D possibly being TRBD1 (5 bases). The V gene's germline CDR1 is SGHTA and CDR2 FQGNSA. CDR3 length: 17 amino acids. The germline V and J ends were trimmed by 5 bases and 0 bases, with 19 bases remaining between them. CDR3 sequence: CASSHSGRGGMNTEAFF. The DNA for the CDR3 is TGTGCCAGCAGCCATTCAGGTAGGGGAGGGATGAACACTGAAGCTTTCTTT.

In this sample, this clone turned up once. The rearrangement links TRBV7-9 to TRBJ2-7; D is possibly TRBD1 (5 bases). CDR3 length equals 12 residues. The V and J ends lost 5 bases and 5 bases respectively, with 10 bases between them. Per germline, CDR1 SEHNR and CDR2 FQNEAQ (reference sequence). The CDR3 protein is CASSRPGHEQYF. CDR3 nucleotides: TGTGCCAGCAGCCGTCCAGGGCACGAGCAGTACTTC.

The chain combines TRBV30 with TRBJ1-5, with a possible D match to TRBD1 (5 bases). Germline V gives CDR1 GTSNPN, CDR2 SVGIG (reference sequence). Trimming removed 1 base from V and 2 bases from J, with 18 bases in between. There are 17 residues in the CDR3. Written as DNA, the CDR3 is TGTGCCTGGAGTGACGGGTGGGCAGGGCGAGGCAATCAGCCCCAGCATTTT. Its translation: CAWSDGWAGRGNQPQHF.

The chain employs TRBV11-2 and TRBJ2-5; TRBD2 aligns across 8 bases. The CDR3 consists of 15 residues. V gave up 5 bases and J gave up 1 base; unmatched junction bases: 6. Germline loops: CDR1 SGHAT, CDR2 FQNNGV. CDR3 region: CASSAVAGLQETQYF. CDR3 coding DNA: TGTGCCAGCAGCGCCGTAGCGGGACTCCAAGAGACCCAGTACTTC.

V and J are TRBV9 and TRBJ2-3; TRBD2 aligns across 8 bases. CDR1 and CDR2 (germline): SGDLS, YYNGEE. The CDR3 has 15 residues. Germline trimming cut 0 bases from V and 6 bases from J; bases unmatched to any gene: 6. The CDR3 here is CASSVDGTSRDTQYF. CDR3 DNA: TGTGCCAGCAGCGTAGACGGGACTAGTAGGGATACGCAGTATTTT.

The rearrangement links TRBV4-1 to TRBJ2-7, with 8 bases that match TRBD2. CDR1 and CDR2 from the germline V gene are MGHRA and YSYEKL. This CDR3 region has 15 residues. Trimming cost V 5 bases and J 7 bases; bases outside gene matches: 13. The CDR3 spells CASSYSGAGAGEQYF. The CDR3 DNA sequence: TGCGCCAGCAGCTATAGCGGAGCGGGGGCTGGGGAGCAGTACTTC.

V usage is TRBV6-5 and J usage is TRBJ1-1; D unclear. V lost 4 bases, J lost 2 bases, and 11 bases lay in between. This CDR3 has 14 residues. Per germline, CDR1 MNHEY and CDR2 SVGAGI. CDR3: CASSSGSFNTEAFF. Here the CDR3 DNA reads TGTGCCAGCAGTTCGGGGAGCTTCAACACTGAAGCTTTCTTT.

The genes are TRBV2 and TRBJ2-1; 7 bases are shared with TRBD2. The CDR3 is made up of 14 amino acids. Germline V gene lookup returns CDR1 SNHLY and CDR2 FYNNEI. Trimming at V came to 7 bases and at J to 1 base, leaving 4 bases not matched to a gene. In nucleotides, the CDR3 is TGTGCCAGCAAAGGTAGCGGGTCCTACAATGAGCAGTTCTTC. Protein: CASKGSGSYNEQFF. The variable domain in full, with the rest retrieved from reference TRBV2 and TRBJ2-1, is EPEVTQTPSHQVTQMGQEVILRCVPISNHLYFYWYRQILGQKVEFLVSFYNNEISEKSEIFDDQFSVERPDGSNFTLKIRSTKLEDSAMYFCASKGSGSYNEQFFGPGTRLTVL.

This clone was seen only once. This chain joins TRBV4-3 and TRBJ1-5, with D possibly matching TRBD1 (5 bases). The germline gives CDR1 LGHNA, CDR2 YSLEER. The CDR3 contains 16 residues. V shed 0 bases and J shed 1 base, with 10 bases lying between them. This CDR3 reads CASSQDQWDSNQPQHF. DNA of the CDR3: TGCGCCAGCAGCCAAGATCAATGGGACAGCAATCAGCCCCAGCATTTT.

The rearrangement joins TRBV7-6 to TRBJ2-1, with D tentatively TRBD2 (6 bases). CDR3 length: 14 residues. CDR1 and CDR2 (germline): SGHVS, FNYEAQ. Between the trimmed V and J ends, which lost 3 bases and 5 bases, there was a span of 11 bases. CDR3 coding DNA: TGTGCCAGCAGCTTTAGCGGAATCAACAATGAGCAGTTCTTC. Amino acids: CASSFSGINNEQFF.

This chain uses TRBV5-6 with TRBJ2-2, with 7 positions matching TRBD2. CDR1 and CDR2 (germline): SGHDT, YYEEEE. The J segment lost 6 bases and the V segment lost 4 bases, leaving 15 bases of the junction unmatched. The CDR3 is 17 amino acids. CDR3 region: CASSVPGRETISGELFF. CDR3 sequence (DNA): TGTGCCAGCAGCGTCCCAGGGCGGGAGACGATCTCCGGGGAGCTGTTTTTT.